This section outlines one TCR beta chain sequence together with its context. Antigen unknown. This sequence may be a read error, since a much larger clone differs from it by one base. Given the absence of the conserved phenylalanine or tryptophan at the CDR3 end, a read error is likely. The data belong to a study of breast tumors, draining lymph nodes, adjacent tissues. Whole-study results and caveats: The data were judged consistent with most tumor T cells coming from lymph node and expanding in tumor. Luminal-like breast cancer showed significantly greater tumor-nontumor repertoire similarity than basal-like breast cancer did. That most tumor T cells come from lymph nodes remained unproven. Tumor TCR diversity was below lymph nodes but above nontumor tissue.

The germline V gene encodes CDR1 SGDLS and CDR2 YYNGEE. The V and J ends lost 0 bases and 0 bases respectively, with 3 bases between them. The CDR3 contains 13 residues. MiXCR, applied by TCRdb to the multiplex PCR reads, yields one record per CDR3 protein. This sample has over 15,000 distinct CDR3 sequences, with less than 65% found just once. The chain employs TRBV9 and TRBJ1-1; D unresolved. The specimen was tumor-adjacent breast tissue. The source is a female donor with breast cancer. Some clones in this sample may be carry-over from other donors' samples. The CDR3 DNA reads as TGTGCCAGCAGCGTAGCCGTGAACACTGAAGCTTTCTCT. This gives the protein CASSVAVNTEAFS.